Listed below are T cell receptor beta chains from one sample, sequenced in a study of blood T cell repertoires in COVID-19. Repertoires were generated with immunoSEQ multiplex PCR, while TCRdb's copy carries only in-frame clones and drops some. Here the sample spans some 120,000 clones, over 75% being singletons. Sequenced sample: peripheral blood. The receptors shown here come from a man aged 70-80 years with active or convalescent COVID-19. CDR3s include the opening cysteine and the closing phenylalanine or tryptophan. D genes are given only for firm matches. Part of the rows lack a size; the others show once, few, many or a class for expanded clones.

j_call	v_call	cdr3_length	clone_size	d_call	cdr3_nt	cdr3_aa
TRBJ2-1	TRBV12-5	15	.	.	TGTGCTAGTGGTTCCCGTAGCCTAGCTCGCAATGAGCAGTTCTTC	CASGSRSLARNEQFF
TRBJ2-1	TRBV27	16	.	TRBD2	TGTGCCAGCAGTTTAAGGGTACTAGCGGGACCCGGGGAGCAGTTCTTC	CASSLRVLAGPGEQFF
TRBJ1-1	TRBV19	17	.	.	TGTGCCAGTAGTATAGAAGTGATGGTAGCGGGATGGAGTCAAGCTTTCTTT	CASSIEVMVAGWSQAFF
TRBJ2-1	TRBV6-1	14	.	TRBD2	TGTGCCAGCAGTGAACCCGGGACTAACAATGAGCAGTTCTTC	CASSEPGTNNEQFF
TRBJ1-2	TRBV9	15	.	.	TGTGCCAGCAGCGTAGGATGGGGGGGTGGTTATGGCTACACCTTC	CASSVGWGGGYGYTF
TRBJ1-5	TRBV19	14	.	TRBD1	TGTGCCAGTGAAACAGGGGGCGGCAATCAGCCCCAGCATTTT	CASETGGGNQPQHF
TRBJ1-5	TRBV30	13	.	.	TGTGCCTGGAAGGGGGATGGCAATCAGCCCCAGCATTTT	CAWKGDGNQPQHF
TRBJ2-1	TRBV4-2	16	.	.	TGTGCCAGCAGCCAAGGAAGTCAGGGCATAATTAATGAGCAGTTCTTC	CASSQGSQGIINEQFF
TRBJ2-5	TRBV5-1	14	few	TRBD2	TGCGCCAGCAGAATTAGCGGGATTCAAGAGACCCAGTACTTC	CASRISGIQETQYF
TRBJ2-1	TRBV7-9	18	few	TRBD2	TGTGCCAGCAGCTCTGGACTAGCGGGAGGCCACGTGGGGCCGGAGCAGTTCTTC	CASSSGLAGGHVGPEQFF
TRBJ2-7	TRBV27	17	.	.	TGTGCCAGTCTTCAACTTCCAGGGCGACTAGGGGCCTGTGAGCAGTACTTC	CASLQLPGRLGACEQYF
TRBJ1-2	TRBV18	16	.	.	TGTGCCAGCTCACCACCGGGGAGGGGGACGGTCTATGGCTACACCTTC	CASSPPGRGTVYGYTF
TRBJ1-2	TRBV7-2	14	.	TRBD1	TGTGCCAGCAGCATAGGACAGGTCACCGATGGCTACACCTTC	CASSIGQVTDGYTF
TRBJ2-3	TRBV24-1	19	once	TRBD2	TGTGCCACCGCCGGGGGGACTAGCGGGAGAGGTGCTGGCACAGATACGCAGTATTTT	CATAGGTSGRGAGTDTQYF
TRBJ2-7	TRBV11-2	13	.	TRBD1	TGTGCCAGCAGCGGGACAGCCTCCTACGAGCAGTACTTC	CASSGTASYEQYF
TRBJ2-1	TRBV19	15	.	TRBD2	TGTGCCAGTAGTATACCCCAAGGCGGGAGGTATGAGCAGTTCTTC	CASSIPQGGRYEQFF
TRBJ1-5	TRBV11-2	14	once	.	TGTGCCAGCAGCTCCAACGGAGAAGGGGCACCCCAGCATTTT	CASSSNGEGAPQHF
TRBJ2-1	TRBV5-8	12	.	.	TGTGCCAGCAGCTTGCCCCGTAATGAGCAGTTCTTC	CASSLPRNEQFF
TRBJ1-1	TRBV4-1	13	once	.	TGCGCCAGCAGCCAAGATAATGGGCGGGGAGCTTTCTTT	CASSQDNGRGAFF
TRBJ2-7	TRBV6-6	13	.	.	TGTGCCAGCAGTTACACCTGGGGGCGCGAGCAGTACTTC	CASSYTWGREQYF
TRBJ2-5	TRBV3-1/TRBV3-2	16	.	TRBD2	TGTGCCAGCGCCTCTGGACTAGCGGGAATCGGGGAGACCCAGTACTTC	CASASGLAGIGETQYF
TRBJ2-7	TRBV7-6	15	.	TRBD1	TGTGCCAGCAGCCTAGGGACAGGTGATTTCTACGAGCAGTACTTC	CASSLGTGDFYEQYF
TRBJ2-2	TRBV30	13	.	TRBD1	TGTGCCTGGAGCAGGGGGCAGAGCGGGGAGCTGTTTTTT	CAWSRGQSGELFF
TRBJ1-1	TRBV25-1	12	.	.	TGTGCCAGCAGTGCCTCGAACACTGAAGCTTTCTTT	CASSASNTEAFF
TRBJ1-4	TRBV7-9	13	.	.	TGTGCCAGCGGCCGGGCAACTAATGAAAAACTGTTTTTT	CASGRATNEKLFF
TRBJ1-1	TRBV9	15	.	.	TGTGCCAGCAGCCGAGGAAAGGGAGAGAACACTGAAGCTTTCTTT	CASSRGKGENTEAFF
TRBJ2-4	TRBV7-9	15	.	TRBD1	TGTGCCAGCAGCTTAGCGGACAGGGGGAGGGACATTCAGTACTTC	CASSLADRGRDIQYF
TRBJ2-3	TRBV5-1	12	.	.	TGCGCCAGCAGCCTGCACATAGATACGCAGTATTTT	CASSLHIDTQYF
TRBJ2-7	TRBV6-7	16	.	.	TGTGCCAGCACCAGCCAACGGGACTGCGCACCCTACGAGCAGTACTTC	CASTSQRDCAPYEQYF
TRBJ2-1	TRBV6-5	14	.	.	TGTGCCAGCGAGAGGCGCACCTTTTACAATGAGCAGTTCTTC	CASERRTFYNEQFF
TRBJ1-2	TRBV25-1	12	.	.	TGTGCCAGCAGGATGGGGGGCTATGGCTACACCTTC	CASRMGGYGYTF
TRBJ2-6	TRBV5-8	16	.	.	TGTGCCAGCAGCTTCGCCAGAAGCTCTGGGGCCAACGTCCTGACTTTC	CASSFARSSGANVLTF
TRBJ1-2	TRBV4-1	15	few	TRBD1	TGCGCCAGCAGCCAAGCCCTCGACAGGGCACAAAGCTACACCTTC	CASSQALDRAQSYTF
TRBJ1-1	TRBV24-1	13	.	.	TGTGCCACCAGTCAGACTAAGAACACTGAAGCTTTCTTT	CATSQTKNTEAFF
TRBJ2-7	TRBV18	15	.	TRBD1	TGTGCCAGCTCCGCGGAGGGACAGGGGGCAGACGAGCAGTACTTC	CASSAEGQGADEQYF
TRBJ2-7	TRBV7-8	13	.	TRBD1	TGTGCCAGCAGGTCGGGACAGAACTACGAGCAGTACTTC	CASRSGQNYEQYF
TRBJ1-5	TRBV28	14	.	.	TGTGCCAGCACCCCCGCGGGCCTTGTTCAGCCCCAGCATTTT	CASTPAGLVQPQHF
TRBJ2-3	TRBV19	16	few	.	TGTGCCAGTAGTATAGCGGGGGGACAGGTCACAGATACGCAGTATTTT	CASSIAGGQVTDTQYF
TRBJ2-1	TRBV27	14	.	TRBD1	TGTGCCAGCTACTCCCGGGACAGGGCACCCGAGCAGTTCTTC	CASYSRDRAPEQFF
TRBJ1-2	TRBV19	13	.	.	TGTGCCAGTACCCCCTTTATTAACTATGGCTACACCTTC	CASTPFINYGYTF
TRBJ1-6	TRBV10-3	14	.	.	TGTGCCATCCAAGGGGGGGTGCTCGGTTCACCCCTCCACTTT	CAIQGGVLGSPLHF
TRBJ1-2	TRBV5-1	15	.	TRBD1	TGCGCCAGCAGCCCCCGGGACAGGGGTGACTATGGCTACACCTTC	CASSPRDRGDYGYTF
TRBJ2-1	TRBV28	17	.	TRBD2	TGTGCCAGCAGTTTAGGAACTAGCGGGAGACGGGTAAATGAGCAGTTCTTC	CASSLGTSGRRVNEQFF
TRBJ1-5	TRBV6-1	15	.	.	TGTGCCAGCAGTTTCACAGGGATTTCGGATCAGCCCCAGCATTTT	CASSFTGISDQPQHF
TRBJ2-1	TRBV6-5	15	few	TRBD2	TGTGCCAGCAGTAAACTAGCGGGAGTAGTAAATGAGCAGTTCTTC	CASSKLAGVVNEQFF
TRBJ2-2	TRBV7-2	14	few	.	TGTGCCAGCAGTTGGAGGCGTGGCACCGGGGAGCTGTTTTTT	CASSWRRGTGELFF